The T cell receptor (beta chain) under discussion was sequenced for a study of blood T cell repertoires in COVID-19. About the study: Samples came from the United States, Italy and Spain, spanning acute and convalescent COVID-19. Sample material is recorded as cDNA or gDNA derived from T cells, B-cell-depleted T cells, or PBMCs.

Sequencing used immunoSEQ multiplex PCR; TCRdb keeps in-frame clones, though not all of them. This table holds 200,000 to 250,000 clones, 80% to 85% found once. The CDR3 is made up of 13 amino acids. CDR1 is WNHNN and CDR2 is SYGVQD in the germline V gene (reference sequence). Trimming at V came to 10 bases and at J to 8 bases, leaving 7 bases not matched to a gene. Seattle enrolled patients during active infection and tracked them longitudinally. The chain has TRBV10-1 and TRBJ1-6; 8 bases align to TRBD1. This receptor was obtained from a woman older than 75 with COVID-19, enrolled during active disease. The source material was peripheral blood. The CDR3 protein is CATSTGVDSPLHF. DNA of the CDR3: TGCGCCACTTCGACAGGGGTCGATTCACCCCTCCACTTT.